One and the same sample provided the 27 T cell receptor beta chains below, sequenced in a study of chemoradiotherapy in HPV16-positive cancers. Measured with immunoSEQ multiplex PCR; TCRdb has only the in-frame clones, and not every one. The data show under 10,000 clones, roughly 87% seen once. This specimen consisted of blood, obtained from a patient who underwent chemoradiotherapy. Source of these receptors: a human donor with HPV-associated anogenital cancer.

As for this clone: Since no conserved phenylalanine or tryptophan closes the CDR3, a read error is the likely cause. It is unclear where the CDR3 begins or ends on the DNA, so no DNA is shown, and the CDR3 is as TCRdb lists it. This CDR3 reads CASPIGSVI. The genes are TRBV6-4 and TRBJ2-7. The CDR3 is 9 residues long, counting both termini. The germline V gene encodes CDR1 MRHNA and CDR2 SNTAGT.

This sequence joins TRBV19 and TRBJ1-2, with 7 nucleotides matching TRBD1. Germline V CDR1 and CDR2: LNHDA, SQIVND (reference sequence). There are 14 residues in the CDR3. Germline trimming cut 5 bases from V and 10 bases from J; bases unmatched to any gene: 13. The CDR3 nucleotides read TGTGCCAGTAGTCGACAGGGTGTGTTAACTTCCTACACCTTC. Translating gives CASSRQGVLTSYTF.

V and J are TRBV11-2 and TRBJ2-2; D uncertain. V was clipped by 1 base and J by 6 bases, with 9 bases between them. The CDR3 length is 14 residues. Looked up from germline, CDR1 is SGHAT and CDR2 is FQNNGV. The CDR3 reads CASSLVSSSGELFF. Written as DNA, the CDR3 is TGTGCCAGCAGCTTAGTCTCGTCATCCGGGGAGCTGTTTTTT.

This clone has only one observation. V and J are TRBV29-1 and TRBJ1-2; D might be TRBD1 (6 bases). V lost 2 bases and J lost 6, with 7 bases in between. The germline V gene encodes CDR1 SQVTM and CDR2 ANQGSEA. The length of the CDR3 is 11 residues. CDR3 sequence (DNA): TGCAGCGTTGAACAGGGGAATGGCTACACCTTC. As protein: CSVEQGNGYTF.

The V gene is TRBV30, the J gene TRBJ1-4; possible D gene TRBD1, 5 bases. V was pared by 4 bases and J by 2 bases, with 8 bases between. This CDR3 region has 13 residues. Looked up from germline, CDR1 is GTSNPN and CDR2 is SVGIG (reference sequence). The CDR3 here is CAWTWGTNEKLFF. The CDR3 DNA follows: TGTGCCTGGACGTGGGGGACTAATGAAAAACTGTTTTTT.

V and J are TRBV13 and TRBJ2-5; the match to TRBD2 covers 15 bases. This CDR3 spans 20 amino acids. V was clipped by 5 bases and J by 3 bases; unmatched bases: 16. Per the germline V gene, CDR1 is PRHDT and CDR2 is FYEKMQ (reference sequence). CDR3 amino acids: CASSPGYGLAGGRDEETQYF. The DNA of the CDR3 is TGTGCCAGCAGCCCAGGCTATGGACTAGCGGGGGGGCGGGACGAAGAGACCCAGTACTTC.

The V and J genes are TRBV30 and TRBJ1-6; weak D call: TRBD1 (5 bases). The germline V gene has CDR1 GTSNPN and CDR2 SVGIG (reference sequence). Trimming cost V 0 bases and J 8 bases, with 17 bases left between them. The CDR3 loop spans 16 amino acids. CDR3 sequence (DNA): TGTGCCTGGAGTGTCAAGGGGTCCCTGGGAGATTCACCCCTCCACTTT. This translates into CAWSVKGSLGDSPLHF. Full variable domain (outside the CDR3, taken from reference TRBV30 and TRBJ1-6): SQTIHQWPATLVQPVGSPLSLECTVEGTSNPNLYWYRQAAGRGLQLLFYSVGIGQISSEVPQNLSASRPQDRQFILSSKKLLLSDSGFYLCAWSVKGSLGDSPLHFGNGTRLTVT.

V gene TRBV23-1 combines with J gene TRBJ2-7, with 14 bases lining up with TRBD2. TRBV23-1 is recorded as an ORF, its role being uncertain. The CDR3 is made up of 19 amino acids. With 7 bases clipped from V and 6 bases from J, the junction kept 20 bases outside the gene matches. CDR3 in amino acids: CASTPRLAGGIPKACEQYV. The DNA for the CDR3 is TGCGCCAGCACCCCTCGACTAGCGGGGGGGATCCCGAAGGCTTGCGAGCAGTACGTC.

V and J are TRBV4-1 and TRBJ1-3, with D unclear. Germline V CDR1 and CDR2: MGHRA, YSYEKL. The V and J ends lost 0 bases and 0 bases respectively, with 9 bases between them. The CDR3 covers 16 residues. The CDR3 region has the DNA TGCGCCAGCAGCCAAGAGGGGAGGATCTCTGGAAACACCATATATTTT. Its protein is CASSQEGRISGNTIYF.

V gene TRBV15 combines with J gene TRBJ1-4; 8 bases are a match to TRBD1. The CDR3 loop spans 15 amino acids. Per the germline V gene, CDR1 is LNHNV and CDR2 is YYDKDF (reference sequence). The V gene end was trimmed by 1 base and the J gene end by 8 bases; junction bases not matched to a gene: 6. The CDR3 DNA is TGTGCCACCAGCAGAGTGACAGGGGATGGCGAAAAACTGTTTTTT. It yields the protein CATSRVTGDGEKLFF.

The rearrangement joins TRBV5-1 to TRBJ1-1, with TRBD1 as a possible D gene (5 bases). The CDR3 contains 14 residues. Per germline, CDR1 SGHRS and CDR2 YFSETQ. V lost 7 bases, J lost 3 bases, and 16 bases lay in between. For the CDR3, the DNA is TGCGCCAGCTCAAGGTCCGAGGGGTACACTGAAGCTTTCTTT. This codes for CASSRSEGYTEAFF.

V gene TRBV10-2 combines with J gene TRBJ1-5; D is perhaps TRBD1 (5 bases). The CDR3 spans 13 residues. V dropped 4 bases and J dropped 7 bases, with 11 bases sitting between them. Per germline, CDR1 WSHSY and CDR2 SAAADI. CDR3 DNA sequence: TGCGCCAGCAGTGGAGCTGGGGGACAGCCCCAGCATTTT. This sequence encodes CASSGAGGQPQHF.

This chain uses TRBV19 with TRBJ1-5; perhaps TRBD1 as D (5 bases). The CDR3 has 15 residues. Trimming removed 1 base from V and 1 base from J, with 8 bases in between. CDR1 and CDR2 from the germline V gene are LNHDA and SQIVND (reference sequence). CDR3 residues: CASSIARDSNQPQHF. The CDR3 bases are TGTGCCAGTAGTATAGCCCGGGACAGCAATCAGCCCCAGCATTTT. Using reference TRBV19 and TRBJ1-5 for the parts outside the CDR3, the full variable domain is DGGITQSPKYLFRKEGQNVTLSCEQNLNHDAMYWYRQDPGQGLRLIYYSQIVNDFQKGDIAEGYSVSREKKESFPLTVTSAQKNPTAFYLCASSIARDSNQPQHFGDGTRLSIL.

The chain carries TRBV10-3 and TRBJ1-5; 8 nucleotides match TRBD1. The germline V gene has CDR1 ENHRY and CDR2 SYGVKD. The CDR3 spans 14 residues. V was pared by 10 bases and J by 6 bases, with 11 bases of the junction left unmatched. The CDR3 coding sequence is TGTGCCACTGACGACAGGGGAGTAAGTCAGCCCCAGCATTTT. Translated, it gives CATDDRGVSQPQHF.

This clone was observed once. The rearrangement links TRBV5-6 to TRBJ2-5; D may be TRBD2 (5 bases). This CDR3 is built from 15 residues. Trimming pared 1 base from V and 0 bases from J, leaving 10 bases between. Per germline, CDR1 SGHDT and CDR2 YYEEEE. The DNA for the CDR3 is TGTGCCAGCAGCTTGCGGGAACCGCACCAAGAGACCCAGTACTTC. The encoded protein is CASSLREPHQETQYF.

This CDR3 is CASSLFWTSEKLDNEQFF. The CDR3 nucleotides are TGTGCCAGCAGTTTGTTCTGGACTAGCGAGAAATTGGACAATGAGCAGTTCTTC. The J gene is TRBJ2-1, the V gene TRBV28; 9 bases align to TRBD2. CDR3 size: 18 residues. Germline trimming cut 3 bases from V and 5 bases from J; bases unmatched to any gene: 14. Germline CDR1 reads MDHEN; CDR2 reads SYDVKM.

This chain uses TRBV11-2 with TRBJ2-7, with 9 positions matching TRBD1. CDR3 length: 15 amino acids. Germline CDR1 and CDR2: SGHAT and FQNNGV. V lost 5 bases and J lost 7; bases outside the gene matches: 12. The CDR3 bases are TGTGCCAGCAGCCCCCTCTGGACAGGGGAAAGTGAGCAGTACGTC. Its translation: CASSPLWTGESEQYV.

The J gene is TRBJ2-6, the V gene TRBV5-8; the D is unclear. Deletions cut 3 bases from V and 0 bases from J, with 16 bases between. The germline V gene encodes CDR1 SGHTS and CDR2 YDEGEE. The CDR3 runs to 18 residues. The CDR3 protein is CASSSASEAFSGANVLTF. The CDR3 nucleotides read TGTGCCAGCAGCTCGGCTAGTGAAGCTTTCTCTGGGGCCAACGTCCTGACTTTC.

This chain links TRBV19 with TRBJ2-3, with D possibly being TRBD1 or TRBD2 (5 bases each). Germline CDR1 is LNHDA and CDR2 is SQIVND (reference sequence). Trimming took off 0 bases at V and 9 bases at J, with 19 bases between the two ends. This CDR3 comprises 16 residues. The CDR3 loop is CASSIDRWGTGRTQYF. In DNA form, the CDR3 reads TGTGCCAGTAGTATAGATCGGTGGGGGACGGGCCGGACGCAGTATTTT.

J is TRBJ1-1 and V is TRBV7-8; 11 nucleotides agree with TRBD1. This CDR3 is 17 amino acids long. The junction had 7 bases not matched to a gene; V was cut back by 4 bases and J by 0 bases. The V gene's germline CDR1 is SGHVS and CDR2 FQNEAQ. This CDR3 reads CASSWGTGGSMNTEAFF. The DNA for the CDR3 is TGTGCCAGCAGCTGGGGGACAGGGGGAAGTATGAACACTGAAGCTTTCTTT.

The chain has TRBV29-1 and TRBJ2-3; 8 bases map to TRBD2. The CDR3 has 14 amino acids. CDR1 is SQVTM, CDR2 ANQGSEA, per germline. V shed 3 bases and J 4 bases; nucleotides not matched to a gene: 6. The CDR3 here is CSVEREAGADTQYF. The DNA for the CDR3 is TGCAGCGTTGAGCGGGAGGCAGGGGCAGATACGCAGTATTTT.

This chain links TRBV7-9 with TRBJ2-7; 8 bases are a match to TRBD2. V gave up 6 bases and J gave up 3 bases; unmatched junction bases: 4. Germline V gene lookup returns CDR1 SEHNR and CDR2 FQNEAQ (reference sequence). There are 13 residues in the CDR3. The CDR3 nucleotides are TGTGCCAGCAGTAAGCGGGAGAACTACGAGCAGTACTTC. This gives the protein CASSKRENYEQYF.

The chain uses TRBV7-9 and TRBJ2-5, with 14 bases that match TRBD2. Germline V gene sequence: CDR1 SEHNR, CDR2 FQNEAQ (reference sequence). CDR3 size: 17 residues. Trimming cost V 5 bases and J 2 bases; bases outside gene matches: 7. CDR3 sequence: CASSPGTSGGPQETQYF. CDR3 DNA sequence: TGTGCCAGCAGCCCCGGGACTAGCGGGGGCCCACAAGAGACCCAGTACTTC.

This clone was observed a single time. The chain combines TRBV11-2 with TRBJ2-3, with 13 bases fitting TRBD2. The length of the CDR3 is 19 residues. V shed 6 bases, J shed 2 bases, and the junction held 14 bases outside the gene matches. CDR1 SGHAT and CDR2 FQNNGV come from the germline V gene. CDR3 nucleotides: TGTGCCAGCAGGGAAAGACTAGCGGGGGGCCAATCACCCACAGATACGCAGTATTTT. This sequence encodes CASRERLAGGQSPTDTQYF. Filled out from reference TRBV11-2 and TRBJ2-3, the complete variable domain reads EAGVAQSPRYKIIEKRQSVAFWCNPISGHATLYWYQQILGQGPKLLIQFQNNGVVDDSQLPKDRFSAERLKGVDSTLKIQPAKLEDSAVYLCASRERLAGGQSPTDTQYFGPGTRLTVL.

V is TRBV6-5 and J is TRBJ2-1; D is unresolved. Trimming shortened V by 0 bases and J by 3 bases, and 12 bases separated the two germline ends. Germline assignment: CDR1 MNHEY and CDR2 SVGAGI. The CDR3 length is 16 residues. The CDR3 region is CASSYSDAFDYNEQFF. The CDR3 DNA reads TGTGCCAGCAGTTACTCCGACGCCTTCGACTACAATGAGCAGTTCTTC.

This sequence joins TRBV5-4 and TRBJ1-1, with 11 bases that match TRBD1. The CDR3 contains 14 residues. V gave up 3 bases and J gave up 10 bases; unmatched junction bases: 8. Looked up from germline, CDR1 is SGHNT and CDR2 is YYREEE (reference sequence). The CDR3 here is CASSSLGTGGGAFF. As DNA, the CDR3 is TGTGCCAGCAGCTCCCTAGGGACAGGGGGGGGAGCTTTCTTT.

The gene calls are TRBV6-4 and TRBJ2-5; D gene unclear. The CDR3 covers 10 residues. V was clipped by 6 bases and J by 4 bases, with 3 bases between them. Germline lookup yields CDR1 MRHNA and CDR2 SNTAGT. CDR3 sequence reads: CASRGETQYF. The CDR3 DNA reads as TGTGCCAGCAGGGGAGAGACCCAGTACTTC.